The 2 T cell receptor beta chains given below trace back to one sample, sequenced in a study of T cell repertoires in cytomegalovirus infection (dated by TCRdb to about 2019). Their target antigens are unknown. Sequencing was carried out with an Illumina HiSeq 1500. TCRdb passed the public sequencing reads through fastp at Q25 and MiXCR, retaining productive beta sequences. Every entry covers one CDR3 protein and lists the most common genes and DNA from its rows. The sample table records 450,000 to 600,000 distinct CDR3 sequences; around a third of these occur just once. Roughly 15% of the sample is in the top ten clones. The sample's treatment or condition, from its label and the paper: in vitro stimulation with specific CMV peptide epitopes to enrich CMV-specific T cells. The sequences come from cultured PBMCs, collected from culture after CMV antigen stimulation. These receptor sequences come from a human donor in good health (CMV status not recorded). Some clones in this sample may be carry-over from other donors' samples.

This clonotype showed up just a few times. The chain is built from TRBV5-6 and TRBJ2-1; either TRBD1 or TRBD2 may fit D (6 bases each). The CDR3 is 15 amino acids. CDR1 is SGHDT and CDR2 is YYEEEE in the germline V gene. V lost 0 bases to trimming and J lost 8 bases, with 15 bases between them. CDR3 residues: CASSLARSGADEQFF. CDR3 sequence (DNA): TGTGCCAGCAGCTTGGCCCGATCGGGGGCTGATGAGCAGTTCTTC.

CDR3 region: CATSTPPGRAKNIQYF. The CDR3 region has the DNA TGTGCCACCAGCACCCCTCCGGGAAGAGCCAAAAACATTCAGTACTTC. The V gene is TRBV15, the J gene TRBJ2-4; D is possibly TRBD2 (5 bases). Looked up from germline, CDR1 is LNHNV and CDR2 is YYDKDF (reference sequence). V shed 4 bases and J shed 0 bases, with 13 bases lying between them. The CDR3 contains 16 residues.